The rows below give T cell receptor beta chains drawn from one sample of a study of beta chain features in type 1 diabetes. The protocol was immunoSEQ multiplex PCR, while the TCRdb copy is restricted to in-frame clones and leaves out a portion. The data contain 150,000 to 160,000 clones, 11% of them seen just once; the ten biggest clones take up about 2.1%. Material for sequencing was central memory CD4+ T cells from blood. The origin of the receptors is a man aged 18 to 29 in good health. The CDR3 runs from the conserved cysteine through the conserved F or W. The D gene is left open where the match is weak. Rows may omit the clone size; those that give it use once, few, many or a size class.

TRBJ2-1,few,TRBD2,TRBV5-1,TGCGCCAGCAGCTTGACTAGCGGGAAGGGTGAGCAGTTCTTC,CASSLTSGKGEQFF
TRBJ2-3,few,.,TRBV5-1,TGCGCCAGCAGCTTGGGATTTGGGGACTCTAGCACAGATACGCAGTATTTT,CASSLGFGDSSTDTQYF
TRBJ2-5,.,.,TRBV9,TGTGCCAGCAGCGCGCTCGAGGGTGGTGAGACCCAGTACTTC,CASSALEGGETQYF
TRBJ1-6,.,.,TRBV9,TGTGCCAGCAGCGTAGAATACTATAATTCACCCCTCCACTTT,CASSVEYYNSPLHF
TRBJ2-4,few,.,TRBV9,TGTGCCAGCAGCGTAGATATAGGCAGACCCAAAAACATTCAGTACTTC,CASSVDIGRPKNIQYF
TRBJ2-3,few,TRBD2,TRBV7-9,TGTGCCAGCACCTTAGGACTAGCGGGAGCTGCAGATACGCAGTATTTT,CASTLGLAGAADTQYF
TRBJ2-7,many,.,TRBV5-1,TGCGCCAGCAGCTTGGTTGGGGAACACGAGCAGTACTTC,CASSLVGEHEQYF
TRBJ2-1,few,TRBD2,TRBV5-4,TGTGCCAGCAGCCCCCTCGGGGGGATACTACAGAATGAGCAGTTCTTC,CASSPLGGILQNEQFF
TRBJ2-2,many,TRBD1,TRBV10-3,TGTGCCATCAGGGACAGGGGTAACGGGGAGCTGTTTTTT,CAIRDRGNGELFF
TRBJ2-3,few,TRBD2,TRBV9,TGTGCCAGCAGCGTTAGCGGGGGGGCTCTAGATACGCAGTATTTT,CASSVSGGALDTQYF
TRBJ1-1,many,.,TRBV7-3,TGTGCCAGCAGCTGGACGGTGAACACTGAAGCTTTCTTT,CASSWTVNTEAFF
TRBJ2-5,.,.,TRBV6-6,TGTGCCAGCAGCCACCTGGAGACCCAGTACTTC,CASSHLETQYF
TRBJ2-7,few,TRBD1,TRBV5-1,TGCGCCAGCAGCTCCGGAGGGGACAGGGTGCAGTACTTC,CASSSGGDRVQYF
TRBJ2-3,.,TRBD2,TRBV25-1,TGTGCCAGTCAGTCTAGCGGGACCACAGATACGCAGTATTTT,CASQSSGTTDTQYF
TRBJ2-1,.,.,TRBV19,TGTGCCAGTGCCGGGACACTTTACAATGAGCAGTTCTTC,CASAGTLYNEQFF
TRBJ1-2,few,.,TRBV29-1,TGCAGCGTCTTCGACAGAGCTAACTATGGCTACACCTTC,CSVFDRANYGYTF
TRBJ2-5,.,TRBD2,TRBV2,TGTGCCAGCAGGTTCGGGACTAGTCAGGGGACCCAGTACTTC,CASRFGTSQGTQYF
TRBJ1-5,.,.,TRBV5-1,TGCGCCAGCAGCTTGGAAGGAACGAATCAGCCCCAGCATTTT,CASSLEGTNQPQHF
TRBJ1-4,few,.,TRBV7-2,TGTGCCAGCAGCTTAAGAACGGGGAATGAAAAACTGTTTTTT,CASSLRTGNEKLFF
TRBJ1-1,.,TRBD1,TRBV28,TGTGCCAGCAGCGAAGGGGGCGCAGCCACTGAAGCTTTCTTT,CASSEGGAATEAFF
TRBJ2-6,few,.,TRBV4-2,TGTGCCAGCAGCCAAGTAGGTGGAGGGGCCAACGTCCTGACTTTC,CASSQVGGGANVLTF
TRBJ2-7,few,TRBD1,TRBV4-1,TGCGCCAGCAGCCGTGGGGAGGACAGGGGCTACGAGCAGTACTTC,CASSRGEDRGYEQYF
TRBJ2-5,.,TRBD2,TRBV27,TGTGCCAGCACCCTCCGGGGGGGCGTGGAGACCCAGTACTTC,CASTLRGGVETQYF
TRBJ1-1,.,TRBD1,TRBV7-2,TGTGCCAGCAGCTGGCGAACGGTCGGACAGGGCACTGAAGCTTTCTTT,CASSWRTVGQGTEAFF
TRBJ2-3,few,.,TRBV7-7,TGTGCCAGCAGCCCCCCGGGACACAACTTGCTGGCAGATACGCAGTATTTT,CASSPPGHNLLADTQYF
TRBJ1-4,once,.,TRBV30,TGTGCCTGGAGTGTATGGGGGGCTAATGAAAAACTGTTTTTT,CAWSVWGANEKLFF
TRBJ1-2,few,.,TRBV28,TGTGCCAGCAGTTTAACAGGTCAACCCTATGGCTACACCTTC,CASSLTGQPYGYTF
TRBJ2-3,many,.,TRBV29-1,TGCAGCGCCCCCAAGAGCACAGATACGCAGTATTTT,CSAPKSTDTQYF
TRBJ2-3,.,TRBD2,TRBV6-5,TGTGCCAGCAGTTACGCAGCGGGGGGGCATGAAGATACGCAGTATTTT,CASSYAAGGHEDTQYF
TRBJ2-5,few,.,TRBV5-1,TGCGCCAGCAGCTTGGACAGACAAGAGACCCAGTACTTC,CASSLDRQETQYF
TRBJ2-6,many,TRBD2,TRBV29-1,TGCAGCGTCACTAGCGGGAGCTCTGGGGCCAACGTCCTGACTTTC,CSVTSGSSGANVLTF
TRBJ1-1,.,.,TRBV7-9,TGTGCCAGCAGCTTCAACGGCGGGGCGGGCACTGAAGCTTTCTTT,CASSFNGGAGTEAFF
TRBJ2-2,few,TRBD2,TRBV5-6,TGTGCCAGCAGCTTGGGCCGGACTAGCGCGGTCACCGGGGAGCTGTTTTTT,CASSLGRTSAVTGELFF
TRBJ1-1,.,.,TRBV14,TGTGCCAGCAAAGCAGGGCGGGGTACTGAAGCTTTCTTT,CASKAGRGTEAFF
TRBJ2-3,.,.,TRBV6-5,TGTGCCAGCAAGGGGAGGAATAGGGATACGCAGTATTTT,CASKGRNRDTQYF
TRBJ2-7,few,TRBD1,TRBV29-1,TGCAGCGTTGCCCCCGGGACAGGGGCCTACGAGCAGTACTTC,CSVAPGTGAYEQYF
TRBJ2-7,few,.,TRBV7-2,TGTGCCAGCAGCTACACCGGCGGCGGGGTCCTTTACGAGCAGTACTTC,CASSYTGGGVLYEQYF
TRBJ1-4,.,TRBD1,TRBV6-5,TGTGCCAGCAGGGACAGGGGAGAAAAACTGTTTTTT,CASRDRGEKLFF
TRBJ2-7,.,.,TRBV10-2,TGCGCCACTAGCGTATACTCCTACGAGCAGTACTTC,CATSVYSYEQYF
TRBJ2-7,.,.,TRBV7-9,TGTGCCAGCAGCCCATTCTACGAGCAGTACTTC,CASSPFYEQYF
TRBJ1-6,few,.,TRBV7-8,TGTGCCAGCAGCTTATACGTCAGTTCACCCCTCCACTTT,CASSLYVSSPLHF
TRBJ1-3,few,.,TRBV7-8,TGTGCCAGCACCCCTGGAAACACCATATATTTT,CASTPGNTIYF